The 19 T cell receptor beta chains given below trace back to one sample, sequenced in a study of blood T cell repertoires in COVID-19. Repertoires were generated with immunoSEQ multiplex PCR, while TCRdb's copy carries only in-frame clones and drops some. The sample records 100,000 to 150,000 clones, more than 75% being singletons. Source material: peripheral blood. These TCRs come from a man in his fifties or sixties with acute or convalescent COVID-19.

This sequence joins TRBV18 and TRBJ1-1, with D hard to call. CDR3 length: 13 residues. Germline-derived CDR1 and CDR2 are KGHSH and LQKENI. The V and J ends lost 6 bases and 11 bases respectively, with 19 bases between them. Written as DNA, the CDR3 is TGTGCCAGCTCCCGCTCCCAAAATCAGGTGGCTTTCTTT. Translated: CASSRSQNQVAFF.

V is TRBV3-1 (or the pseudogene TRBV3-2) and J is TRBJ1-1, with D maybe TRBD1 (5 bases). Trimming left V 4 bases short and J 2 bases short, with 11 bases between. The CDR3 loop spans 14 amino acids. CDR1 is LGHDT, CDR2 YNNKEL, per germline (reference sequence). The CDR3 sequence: CASSLTGFNTEAFF. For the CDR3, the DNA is TGTGCCAGCAGCCTTACAGGATTCAACACTGAAGCTTTCTTT.

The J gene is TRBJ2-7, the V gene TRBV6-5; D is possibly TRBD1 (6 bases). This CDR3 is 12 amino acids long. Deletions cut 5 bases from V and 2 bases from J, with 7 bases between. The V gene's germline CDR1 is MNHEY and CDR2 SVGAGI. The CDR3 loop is CASSQGPYEQYF. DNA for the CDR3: TGTGCCAGCAGTCAGGGGCCCTACGAGCAGTACTTC.

The CDR3 spells CASSIVRGERDIQYF. In nucleotides, the CDR3 is TGTGCCAGTAGTATAGTCAGGGGGGAGAGGGACATTCAGTACTTC. This chain uses TRBV19 with TRBJ2-4; D is possibly TRBD1 (7 bases). CDR1 and CDR2 (germline): LNHDA, SQIVND (reference sequence). Trimming left V 1 base short and J 8 bases short, with 15 bases between. The CDR3 sequence is 15 residues long.

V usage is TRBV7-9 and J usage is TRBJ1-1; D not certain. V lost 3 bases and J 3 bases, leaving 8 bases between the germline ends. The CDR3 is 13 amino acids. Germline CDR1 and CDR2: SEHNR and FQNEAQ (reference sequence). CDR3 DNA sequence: TGTGCCAGCAGCTTGGGCCTACACACTGAAGCTTTCTTT. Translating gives CASSLGLHTEAFF. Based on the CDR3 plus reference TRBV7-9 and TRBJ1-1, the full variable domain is DTGVSQNPRHKITKRGQNVTFRCDPISEHNRLYWYRQTLGQGPEFLTYFQNEAQLEKSRLLSDRFSAERPKGSFSTLEIQRTEQGDSAMYLCASSLGLHTEAFFGQGTRLTVV.

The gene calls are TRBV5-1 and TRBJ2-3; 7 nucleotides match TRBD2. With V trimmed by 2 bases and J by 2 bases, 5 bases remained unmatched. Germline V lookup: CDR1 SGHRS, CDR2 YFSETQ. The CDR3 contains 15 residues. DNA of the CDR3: TGCGCCAGCAGCTTTCGGCGGGAGCCCACAGATACGCAGTATTTT. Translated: CASSFRREPTDTQYF.

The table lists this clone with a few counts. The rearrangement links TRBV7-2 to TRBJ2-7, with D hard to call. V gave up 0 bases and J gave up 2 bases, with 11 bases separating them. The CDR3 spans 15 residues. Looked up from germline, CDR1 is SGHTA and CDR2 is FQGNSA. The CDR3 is CASSLAATATYEQYF. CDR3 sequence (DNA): TGTGCCAGCAGCTTAGCAGCGACGGCAACCTACGAGCAGTACTTC.

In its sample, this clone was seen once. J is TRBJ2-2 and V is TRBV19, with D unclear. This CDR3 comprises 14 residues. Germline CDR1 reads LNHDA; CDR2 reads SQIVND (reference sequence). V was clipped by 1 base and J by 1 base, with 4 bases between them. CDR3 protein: CASSIGGNTGELFF. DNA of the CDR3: TGTGCCAGTAGTATAGGAGGGAACACCGGGGAGCTGTTTTTT.

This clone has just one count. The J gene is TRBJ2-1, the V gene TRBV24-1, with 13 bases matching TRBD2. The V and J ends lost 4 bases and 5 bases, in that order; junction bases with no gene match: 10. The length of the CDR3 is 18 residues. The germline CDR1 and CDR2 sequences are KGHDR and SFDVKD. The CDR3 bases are TGTGCCACCAGTGACTCGGGACTAGCGGGGACAAATAACAATGAGCAGTTCTTC. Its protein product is CATSDSGLAGTNNNEQFF.

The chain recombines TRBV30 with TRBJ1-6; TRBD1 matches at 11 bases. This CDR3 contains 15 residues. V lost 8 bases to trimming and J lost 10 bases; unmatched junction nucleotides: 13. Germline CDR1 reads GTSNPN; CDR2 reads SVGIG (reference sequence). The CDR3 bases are TGTGCCGGGGCACGCCCTGGGACAGGGGGATCACCCCTCCACTTT. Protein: CAGARPGTGGSPLHF.

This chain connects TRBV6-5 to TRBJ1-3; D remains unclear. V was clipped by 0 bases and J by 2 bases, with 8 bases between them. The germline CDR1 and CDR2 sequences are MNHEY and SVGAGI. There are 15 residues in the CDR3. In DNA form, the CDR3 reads TGTGCCAGCAGTTACTCTGCCACACCTGGAAACACCATATATTTT. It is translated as CASSYSATPGNTIYF.

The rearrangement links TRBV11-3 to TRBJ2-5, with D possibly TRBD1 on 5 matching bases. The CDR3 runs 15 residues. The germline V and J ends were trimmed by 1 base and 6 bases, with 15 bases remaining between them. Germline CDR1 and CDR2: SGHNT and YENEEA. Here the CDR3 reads CASSLGGMGPQTQYF. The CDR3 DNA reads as TGTGCCAGCAGCTTAGGTGGGATGGGGCCCCAGACCCAGTACTTC. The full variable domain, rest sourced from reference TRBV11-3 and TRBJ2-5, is EAGVVQSPRYKIIEKKQPVAFWCNPISGHNTLYWYLQNLGQGPELLIRYENEEAVDDSQLPKDRFSAERLKGVDSTLKIQPAELGDSAVYLCASSLGGMGPQTQYFGPGTRLLVL.

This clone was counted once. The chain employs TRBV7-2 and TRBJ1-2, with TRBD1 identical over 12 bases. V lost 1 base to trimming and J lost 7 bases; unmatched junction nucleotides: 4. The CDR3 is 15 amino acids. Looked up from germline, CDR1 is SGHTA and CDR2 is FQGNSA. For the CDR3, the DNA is TGTGCCAGCAGCTTAGTGGGACAGGGGGCGCGTGGCTACACCTTC. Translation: CASSLVGQGARGYTF.

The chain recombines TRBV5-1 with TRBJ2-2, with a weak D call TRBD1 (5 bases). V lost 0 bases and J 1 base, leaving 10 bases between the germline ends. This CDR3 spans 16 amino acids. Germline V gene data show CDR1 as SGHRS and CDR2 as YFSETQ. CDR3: CASSLDRQMNTGELFF. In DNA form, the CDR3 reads TGCGCCAGCAGCTTGGACAGGCAAATGAACACCGGGGAGCTGTTTTTT.

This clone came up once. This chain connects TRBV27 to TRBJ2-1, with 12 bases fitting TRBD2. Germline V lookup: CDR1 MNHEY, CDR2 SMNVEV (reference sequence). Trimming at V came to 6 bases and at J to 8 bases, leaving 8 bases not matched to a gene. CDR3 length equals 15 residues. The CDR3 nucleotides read TGTGCCAGCAGCTCGACTAGCGGGAGCTTCCATGAGCAGTTCTTC. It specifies CASSSTSGSFHEQFF.

CDR3 protein: CASSEEDTLQETQYF. The CDR3, as DNA: TGCGCCAGCAGTGAGGAGGACACCTTACAAGAGACCCAGTACTTC. The chain links TRBV10-2 to TRBJ2-5; the D gene is possibly TRBD1 (5 bases). The germline V gene has CDR1 WSHSY and CDR2 SAAADI. The CDR3 covers 15 residues. The V end lost 2 bases, the J end lost 2 bases, and 12 bases lay between the germline ends.

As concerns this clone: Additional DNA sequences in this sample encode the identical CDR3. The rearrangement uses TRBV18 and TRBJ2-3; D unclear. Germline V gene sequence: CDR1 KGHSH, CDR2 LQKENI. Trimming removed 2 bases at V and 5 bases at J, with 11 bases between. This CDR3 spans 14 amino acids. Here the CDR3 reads CASSPRSGEDTQYF. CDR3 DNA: TGTGCCAGCTCACCAAGGTCAGGCGAAGATACGCAGTATTTT. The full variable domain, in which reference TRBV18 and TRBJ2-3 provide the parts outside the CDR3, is NAGVMQNPRHLVRRRGQEARLRCSPMKGHSHVYWYRQLPEEGLKFMVYLQKENIIDESGMPKERFSAEFPKEGPSILRIQQVVRGDSAAYFCASSPRSGEDTQYFGPGTRLTVL.

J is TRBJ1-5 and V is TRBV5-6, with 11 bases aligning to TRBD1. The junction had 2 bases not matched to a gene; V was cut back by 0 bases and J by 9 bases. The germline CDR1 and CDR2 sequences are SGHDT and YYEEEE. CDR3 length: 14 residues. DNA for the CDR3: TGTGCCAGCAGCTTGGGGACAGGGGGCCGGCCCCAGCATTTT. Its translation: CASSLGTGGRPQHF.

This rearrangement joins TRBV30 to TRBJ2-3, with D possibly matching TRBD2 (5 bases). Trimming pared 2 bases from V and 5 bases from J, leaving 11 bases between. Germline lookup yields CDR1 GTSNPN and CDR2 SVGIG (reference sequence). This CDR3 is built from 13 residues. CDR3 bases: TGTGCCTGGAGTCAAGTGGCGGGAGATACGCAGTATTTT. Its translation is CAWSQVAGDTQYF. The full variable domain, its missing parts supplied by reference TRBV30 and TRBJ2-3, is SQTIHQWPATLVQPVGSPLSLECTVEGTSNPNLYWYRQAAGRGLQLLFYSVGIGQISSEVPQNLSASRPQDRQFILSSKKLLLSDSGFYLCAWSQVAGDTQYFGPGTRLTVL.